This TCR beta chain comes out of a study of blood T cell repertoires in COVID-19. Study overall: Sources were T cells, B-cell-depleted T cells, or PBMCs; the material itself was cDNA or gDNA.

Produced via immunoSEQ multiplex PCR; TCRdb's table is partial and in-frame only. Among some 110,000 clones listed, over 75% were seen once. V was pared by 10 bases and J by 0 bases, with 13 bases between. Looked up from germline, CDR1 is ENHRY and CDR2 is SYGVKD. CDR3 length: 13 residues. The chain uses TRBV10-3 and TRBJ2-7; D may be TRBD1 (6 bases). This sequence originates from a human donor with active COVID-19. The donor label of this sample is uncertain. Input material: peripheral blood. This chain's CDR3 is CATRDTSSYEQYF. The CDR3 bases are TGTGCCACTCGGGACACATCCTCCTACGAGCAGTACTTC.